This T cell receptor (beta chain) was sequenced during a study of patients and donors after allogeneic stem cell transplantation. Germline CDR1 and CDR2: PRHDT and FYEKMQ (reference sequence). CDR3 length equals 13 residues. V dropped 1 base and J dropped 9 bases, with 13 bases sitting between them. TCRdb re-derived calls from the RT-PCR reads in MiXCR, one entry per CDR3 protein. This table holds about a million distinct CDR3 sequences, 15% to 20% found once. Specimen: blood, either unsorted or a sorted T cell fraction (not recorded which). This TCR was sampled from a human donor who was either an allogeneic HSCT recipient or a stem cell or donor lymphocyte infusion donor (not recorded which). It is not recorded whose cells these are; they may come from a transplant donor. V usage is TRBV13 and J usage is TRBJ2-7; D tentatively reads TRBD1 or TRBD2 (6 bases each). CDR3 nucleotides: TGTGCCAGCAGCTTAGCGGGGGCCCCGGGGCAGTACTTC. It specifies CASSLAGAPGQYF.